The clone carrying this T cell receptor beta chain occurred once. This record comes from a study of T cell changes during pregnancy in multiple sclerosis. The repertoire was sequenced with immunoSEQ multiplex PCR; TCRdb's copy has only in-frame clones and lacks some. Among 50,000 or so clones listed, just over 90% were seen once. Sequencing used CD8+ T cells from peripheral blood mononuclear cells, obtained after pregnancy. The receptor was derived from a female donor with multiple sclerosis, enrolled in a pregnancy study.

The CDR3 loop is CASSTGESGEQYF. In DNA form, the CDR3 reads TGTGCCAGCAGCACAGGGGAGTCAGGCGAGCAGTACTTC. The rearrangement links TRBV7-7 to TRBJ2-7; TRBD1 agrees at 7 bases. The CDR3 sequence is 13 residues long. V lost 5 bases and J lost 6; bases outside the gene matches: 7. Germline-derived CDR1 and CDR2 are SSHAT and FNYEAQ (reference sequence).